The 20 T cell receptor beta chains below come from one sample, sequenced in a study of shared clonotypes between healthy human individuals. Measured with immunoSEQ multiplex PCR; TCRdb has only the in-frame clones, and not every one. The sample has some 790,000 clones, 72% seen once. The sample taken for sequencing was memory CD4+ T cells sorted from blood. Subset denoted: CD45RA-negative fraction. These receptors were taken from a woman between 25 and 40 years old in good health.

The chain joins TRBV7-2 to TRBJ2-7, with a possible D match to TRBD2 (6 bases). The V end lost 6 bases, the J end lost 6 bases, and 15 bases lay between the germline ends. Germline V lookup: CDR1 SGHTA, CDR2 FQGNSA. CDR3 size: 13 residues. CDR3 DNA sequence: TGTGCCAGCAGGCAACCCGGGGACTCCGAGCAGTACTTC. Its translation: CASRQPGDSEQYF.

This clone was detected a few times. V usage is TRBV21-1 and J usage is TRBJ2-2; the table calls TRBD2, which could not be checked here. TRBV21-1 is given as a pseudogene. The CDR3 loop spans 20 amino acids. CDR3 nucleotides: TGTGCCAGCAGCCCCCCAGTACGTGTCGGGAGGGCCGAGAACACCGGGGAGCTGTTTTTT. Translating gives CASSPPVRVGRAENTGELFF.

The gene calls are TRBV7-2 and TRBJ2-3; D is unresolved. Trimming removed 1 base from V and 5 bases from J, with 7 bases in between. The CDR3 extends over 13 amino acids. The V gene's germline CDR1 is SGHTA and CDR2 FQGNSA. The CDR3 spells CASSLEGEDTQYF. The CDR3 DNA reads TGTGCCAGCAGCTTAGAAGGAGAAGATACGCAGTATTTT.

The chain recombines TRBV6-6 with TRBJ1-3; D ambiguous. The CDR3 has 14 amino acids. V dropped 5 bases and J dropped 2 bases, with 10 bases sitting between them. Looked up from germline, CDR1 is MNHNY and CDR2 is SVGAGI (reference sequence). The CDR3 loop reads CASSMGAAGNTIYF. The CDR3 bases are TGTGCCAGCAGTATGGGCGCGGCTGGAAACACCATATATTTT.

This clone was observed a few times. The V and J genes are TRBV5-5 and TRBJ1-1, with TRBD1 identical over 8 bases. V was pared by 3 bases and J by 3 bases, with 7 bases of the junction left unmatched. Germline values: CDR1 SGHKS, CDR2 YYEKEE (reference sequence). This CDR3 has 15 residues. CDR3: CASSSGQGGYTEAFF. The CDR3 coding sequence is TGTGCCAGCAGCTCAGGACAGGGAGGGTACACTGAAGCTTTCTTT.

With regard to this clone: This same CDR3 is encoded by further DNA sequences in the sample. The V and J genes are TRBV10-3 and TRBJ1-1; D call uncertain. Between the trimmed V and J ends, which lost 3 bases and 1 base, there was a span of 3 bases. The CDR3 runs to 12 residues. CDR1 and CDR2 (germline): ENHRY, SYGVKD. The CDR3 nucleotides read TGTGCCATCAGTGATGGGAACACTGAAGCTTTCTTT. This gives the protein CAISDGNTEAFF.

The rearrangement links TRBV5-1 to TRBJ1-1, with unresolved D. Trimming took 2 bases from V and 1 from J, leaving 6 bases between them. This CDR3 is 13 amino acids long. The germline CDR1 and CDR2 sequences are SGHRS and YFSETQ. CDR3 region: CASSFVENTEAFF. CDR3 nucleotides: TGCGCCAGCAGCTTTGTAGAGAACACTGAAGCTTTCTTT.

V and J are TRBV11-2 and TRBJ2-1; 12 nucleotides match TRBD2. With V trimmed by 1 base and J by 8 bases, 6 bases remained unmatched. Per the germline V gene, CDR1 is SGHAT and CDR2 is FQNNGV. The CDR3 has 16 residues. The CDR3 DNA follows: TGTGCCAGCAGCTTAGTTTGGCTAGCGGGAGGGGATGAGCAGTTCTTC. Translated, it gives CASSLVWLAGGDEQFF.

This clone was seen a handful of times. V is TRBV11-2 and J is TRBJ1-5, with a tentative D call TRBD1 (6 bases). The V end was cut by 5 bases, the J end by 1 base, with 15 bases between. Germline lookup yields CDR1 SGHAT and CDR2 FQNNGV. The CDR3 covers 16 residues. CDR3 nucleotide sequence: TGTGCCAGCAGCCCCGGCAGGGGAGGGAGCAATCAGCCCCAGCATTTT. This sequence encodes CASSPGRGGSNQPQHF.

The rearrangement joins TRBV29-1 to TRBJ2-3; the match to TRBD2 covers 11 bases. The V segment lost 6 bases and the J segment 5 bases; nucleotides outside the gene matches: 7. This CDR3 spans 14 amino acids. Germline CDR1 SQVTM, CDR2 ANQGSEA. The CDR3 protein is CSVTSGSFGDTQYF. In DNA form, the CDR3 reads TGCAGCGTAACTAGCGGGAGCTTTGGAGATACGCAGTATTTT.

The rearrangement links TRBV11-2 to TRBJ2-7; D gene ambiguous. The CDR3 length is 13 residues. The germline CDR1 and CDR2 sequences are SGHAT and FQNNGV. Between the trimmed V and J ends, which lost 5 bases and 3 bases, there was a span of 11 bases. CDR3 residues: CASSQGLDYEQYF. Here the CDR3 DNA reads TGTGCCAGCAGCCAAGGGTTGGACTACGAGCAGTACTTC.

V usage is TRBV5-5 and J usage is TRBJ1-1; D is unclear. This CDR3 has 14 residues. Germline V lookup: CDR1 SGHKS, CDR2 YYEKEE (reference sequence). The V gene lost 2 bases and the J gene lost 2 bases, with 10 bases spanning the gap. The CDR3 DNA reads as TGTGCCAGCAGCTTTGAACGGATAAACACTGAAGCTTTCTTT. Translated: CASSFERINTEAFF.

The rearrangement links TRBV11-1 to TRBJ2-5, with TRBD2 identical over 8 bases. V gave up 5 bases and J gave up 2 bases; unmatched junction bases: 13. The germline V gene encodes CDR1 SGHAT and CDR2 FQDESV (reference sequence). The CDR3 is made up of 17 amino acids. The CDR3 protein is CASSTKAGVRTQETQYF. Written as DNA, the CDR3 is TGTGCCAGCAGCACAAAAGCGGGAGTAAGAACGCAAGAGACCCAGTACTTC.

The chain has TRBV19 and TRBJ2-7; 10 nucleotides match TRBD2. Unmatched junction bases numbered 10, after V lost 6 bases and J lost 2 bases. Looked up from germline, CDR1 is LNHDA and CDR2 is SQIVND (reference sequence). The CDR3 has 16 residues. The CDR3 DNA is TGTGCCAGTAGGCCGCCTGGGCTAGCGGGAGCCTACGAGCAGTACTTC. Residues: CASRPPGLAGAYEQYF.

The chain links TRBV7-2 to TRBJ2-1; perhaps TRBD2 as D (5 bases). Germline assignment: CDR1 SGHTA and CDR2 FQGNSA. CDR3 size: 14 residues. V lost 2 bases and J 7 bases, leaving 12 bases between the germline ends. This chain's CDR3 is CASSLMGGLNEQFF. The CDR3 DNA reads as TGTGCCAGCAGCTTAATGGGCGGGTTGAATGAGCAGTTCTTC.

The J gene is TRBJ2-3, the V gene TRBV2; 8 bases are shared with TRBD2. Per germline, CDR1 SNHLY and CDR2 FYNNEI. Trimming at V came to 7 bases and at J to 0 bases, leaving 3 bases not matched to a gene. This CDR3 is built from 14 residues. The CDR3 protein is CASKLAESTDTQYF. The DNA of the CDR3 is TGTGCCAGCAAACTAGCGGAGAGCACAGATACGCAGTATTTT.

This clone came up a few times. The chain combines TRBV5-1 with TRBJ2-3, with a tentative D call TRBD1 (6 bases). Germline CDR1 reads SGHRS; CDR2 reads YFSETQ. The CDR3 has 14 residues. The germline V and J ends were trimmed by 5 bases and 1 base, with 11 bases remaining between them. As DNA, the CDR3 is TGCGCCAGCAGAAAGGGGGAACGCACAGATACGCAGTATTTT. Its translation is CASRKGERTDTQYF.

The chain employs TRBV5-1 and TRBJ2-2; 9 bases match TRBD2. Germline V gene sequence: CDR1 SGHRS, CDR2 YFSETQ. The length of the CDR3 is 14 residues. J gave up 5 bases and V 7 bases, and 6 bases lay outside the gene matches. The CDR3, as DNA: TGCGCCAGCGGTCCAGCGGGAGGTACCGGGGAGCTGTTTTTT. Translated: CASGPAGGTGELFF.

This chain connects TRBV11-2 to TRBJ2-7; 7 bases match TRBD1. The CDR3 totals 15 residues. The ends lost 5 bases at V and 6 bases at J; junction bases unmatched: 13. Germline loops: CDR1 SGHAT, CDR2 FQNNGV. As DNA, the CDR3 is TGTGCCAGCAGCCGCGACACGACAGGGCGGGCCGAGCAGTACTTC. Translated: CASSRDTTGRAEQYF.

The chain couples TRBV28 to TRBJ1-4; TRBD1 matches at 8 bases. V lost 6 bases to trimming and J lost 14 bases; unmatched junction nucleotides: 8. Germline CDR1 MDHEN, CDR2 SYDVKM. CDR3 length: 12 residues. In nucleotides, the CDR3 is TGTGCCAGCAGCCTACGGACAGGGCGGCTGTTTTTT. Translating it yields CASSLRTGRLFF. Full variable domain (rest looked up from reference TRBV28 and TRBJ1-4): DVKVTQSSRYLVKRTGEKVFLECVQDMDHENMFWYRQDPGLGLRLIYFSYDVKMKEKGDIPEGYSVSREKKERFSLILESASTNQTSMYLCASSLRTGRLFFGSGTQLSVL.